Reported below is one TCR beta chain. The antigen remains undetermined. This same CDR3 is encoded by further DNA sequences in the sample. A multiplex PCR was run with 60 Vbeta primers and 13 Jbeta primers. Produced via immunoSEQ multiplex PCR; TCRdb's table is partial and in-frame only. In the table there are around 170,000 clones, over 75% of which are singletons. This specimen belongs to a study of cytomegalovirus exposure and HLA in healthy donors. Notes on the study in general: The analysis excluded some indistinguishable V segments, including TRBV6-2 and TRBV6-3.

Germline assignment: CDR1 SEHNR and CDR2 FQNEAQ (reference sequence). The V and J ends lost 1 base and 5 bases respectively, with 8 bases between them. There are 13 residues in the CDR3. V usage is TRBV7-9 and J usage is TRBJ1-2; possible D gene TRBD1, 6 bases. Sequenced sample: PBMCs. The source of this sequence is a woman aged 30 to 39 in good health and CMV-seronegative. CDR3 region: CASSLGQGYGYTF. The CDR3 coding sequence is TGTGCCAGCAGCTTAGGGCAGGGGTATGGCTACACCTTC.